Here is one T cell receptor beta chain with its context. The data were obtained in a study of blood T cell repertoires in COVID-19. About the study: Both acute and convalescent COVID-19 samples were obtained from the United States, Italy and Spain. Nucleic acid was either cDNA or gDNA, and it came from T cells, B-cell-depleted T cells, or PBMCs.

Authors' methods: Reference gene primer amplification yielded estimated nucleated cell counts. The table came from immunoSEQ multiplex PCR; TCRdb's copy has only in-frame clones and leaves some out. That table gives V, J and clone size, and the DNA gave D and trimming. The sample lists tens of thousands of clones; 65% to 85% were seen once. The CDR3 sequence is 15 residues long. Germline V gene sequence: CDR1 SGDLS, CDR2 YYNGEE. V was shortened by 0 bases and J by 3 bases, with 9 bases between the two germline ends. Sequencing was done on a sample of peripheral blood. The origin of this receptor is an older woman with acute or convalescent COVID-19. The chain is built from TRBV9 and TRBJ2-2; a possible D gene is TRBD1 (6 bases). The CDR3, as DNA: TGTGCCAGCAGCGTAGGACAGGACCACACCGGGGAGCTGTTTTTT. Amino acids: CASSVGQDHTGELFF.